The rows below give T cell receptor beta chains drawn from one sample of a study of OX40 agonist ivuxolimab in advanced cancers. Sequencing was performed with immunoSEQ multiplex PCR; in TCRdb, only in-frame clones are kept and a portion is missing. Of about 72,000 clones detected, approximately 92% appear once; the ten largest clones hold about an eighth. The source was CD4+ or CD8+ T cells sorted from blood, collected in a trial of the OX40 agonist ivuxolimab. All receptors derive from an adult with an advanced solid tumor such as melanoma, head and neck, liver or kidney cancer. CDR3s include the opening cysteine and the closing phenylalanine or tryptophan. Fields, in order: J gene, V gene, CDR3 protein.

j_call: TRBJ2-7
v_call: TRBV28
cdr3_aa: CASSRGQGEGEQYF

j_call: TRBJ2-3
v_call: TRBV4-1
cdr3_aa: CASSLQGSSGRRTDTQYF

j_call: TRBJ1-4
v_call: TRBV25-1
cdr3_aa: CASSERGQGSEKLFF

j_call: TRBJ1-4
v_call: TRBV27
cdr3_aa: CASSSGTAVTGKLFF

j_call: TRBJ2-1
v_call: TRBV28
cdr3_aa: CASSLYFSGRVGSSYNEQFF

j_call: TRBJ1-6
v_call: TRBV18
cdr3_aa: CASSSTWTDSPLHF

j_call: TRBJ2-7
v_call: TRBV7-2
cdr3_aa: CASSQGLVYEQYF

j_call: TRBJ1-3
v_call: TRBV18
cdr3_aa: CASSPARTSGNTIYF

j_call: TRBJ1-4
v_call: TRBV5-1
cdr3_aa: CASSSTGANEKLFF

j_call: TRBJ1-2
v_call: TRBV5-1
cdr3_aa: CASSLQGAEYGYTF

j_call: TRBJ1-4
v_call: TRBV5-1
cdr3_aa: CASSLQGADEKLFF

j_call: TRBJ2-7
v_call: TRBV4-2
cdr3_aa: CASSQGLQTPGYF